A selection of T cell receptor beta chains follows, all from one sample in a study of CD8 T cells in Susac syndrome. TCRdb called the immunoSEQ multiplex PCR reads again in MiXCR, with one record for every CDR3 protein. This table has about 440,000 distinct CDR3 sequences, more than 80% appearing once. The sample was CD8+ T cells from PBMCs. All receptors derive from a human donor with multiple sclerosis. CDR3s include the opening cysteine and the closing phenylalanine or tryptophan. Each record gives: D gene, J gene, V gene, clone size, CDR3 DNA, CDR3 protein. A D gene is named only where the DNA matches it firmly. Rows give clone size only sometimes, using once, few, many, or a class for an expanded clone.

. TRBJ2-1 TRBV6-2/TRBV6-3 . TGTGCCAGCAGTTACTCGGCCCGGGACACACTTTACAATGAGCAGTTCTTC CASSYSARDTLYNEQFF
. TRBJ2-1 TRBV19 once TGTGCCAGTATGGGATGGCGGCAGTTCTTC CASMGWRQFF
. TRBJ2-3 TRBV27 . TGTGCCAGCAGTTTATCAGGGCAGGGTCAAGGCACAGATACGCAGTATTTT CASSLSGQGQGTDTQYF
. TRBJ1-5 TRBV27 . TGTGCCAGCAGTCCCGGGATTTCCCGCGGTGCTACTCAGCCCCAGCATTTT CASSPGISRGATQPQHF
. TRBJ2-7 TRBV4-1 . TGCGCCAGCAGCCCGCAAGGGGCCGCAGCAATAATCCCCTACGAGCAGTACTTC CASSPQGAAAIIPYEQYF
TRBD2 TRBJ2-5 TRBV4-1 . TGCGCCAGCAGCCCAGGGTGGGGGGGGTACCAAGAGACCCAGTACTTC CASSPGWGGYQETQYF
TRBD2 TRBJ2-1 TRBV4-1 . TGCGCCAGCAGCCGCGAGACTAGCGGGAGCGGCGATGAGCAGTTCTTC CASSRETSGSGDEQFF
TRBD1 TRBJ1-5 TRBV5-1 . TGCGCCAGCAGCCAGACAGGGGCCCCTAATCAGCCCCAGCATTTT CASSQTGAPNQPQHF
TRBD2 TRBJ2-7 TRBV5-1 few TGCGCCAGCAGCAGGGACTACTCCTACGAGCAGTACTTC CASSRDYSYEQYF
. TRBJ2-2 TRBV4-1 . TGCGCCAGCAGCCCGGCCCAATTCGCGAACACCGGGGAGCTGTTTTTT CASSPAQFANTGELFF
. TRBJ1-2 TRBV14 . TGTGCCAGCAGCCCCCTCGCAGGAAGACCTAACTATGGCTACACCTTC CASSPLAGRPNYGYTF
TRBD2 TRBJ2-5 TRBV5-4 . TGTGCCAGCAGCCCGGTACCCCTGACTAGCGGGGGCCAAGAGACCCAGTACTTC CASSPVPLTSGGQETQYF
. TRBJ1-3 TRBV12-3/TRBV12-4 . TGTGCCAGCAGTGCCCCTGGGAGTGGAAACACCATATATTTT CASSAPGSGNTIYF
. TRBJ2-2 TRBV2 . TGTGCCAGCAGTGATGGTGGGGGCTTGGCCGGGGAGCTGTTTTTT CASSDGGGLAGELFF
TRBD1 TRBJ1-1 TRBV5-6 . TGTGCCAGCAGCCCTGGGACAGGGGTCGCTGAAGCTTTCTTT CASSPGTGVAEAFF
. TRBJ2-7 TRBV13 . TGTGCCAGCAGCCACGAGGGGTACGAGCAGTACTTC CASSHEGYEQYF
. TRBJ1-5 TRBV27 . TGTGCCAGCAGACGTCAGGGAGTTGATCAGCCCCAGCATTTT CASRRQGVDQPQHF
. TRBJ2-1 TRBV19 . TGTGCCAGTAGTCCGGGTGGCGGGCCCTCCTACAATGAGCAGTTCTTC CASSPGGGPSYNEQFF
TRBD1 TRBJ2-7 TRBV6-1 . TGTGCCAGCCGGGGTAGGGACAGTCCTCCCTACGAGCAGTACTTC CASRGRDSPPYEQYF
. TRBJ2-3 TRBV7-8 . TGTGCCAGCAGCTTAGCGCTCCAGCCCAGCACAGATACGCAGTATTTT CASSLALQPSTDTQYF
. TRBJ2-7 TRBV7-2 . TGTGCCAGCAGCTTATTTAAATGGGACGCCGGCTACGAGCAGTACTTC CASSLFKWDAGYEQYF
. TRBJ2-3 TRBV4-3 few TGCGCCAGCAGCCAACATTTTACTGGGGGCCCAGATACGCAGTATTTT CASSQHFTGGPDTQYF
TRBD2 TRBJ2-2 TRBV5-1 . TGCGCCAGCAGCTTGGATATGGCGGGAGTCACCGGGGAGCTGTTTTTT CASSLDMAGVTGELFF
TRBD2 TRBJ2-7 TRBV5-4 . TGTGCCAGCAGCTCACAACTAGCGGGAGCTTACGAGCAGTACTTC CASSSQLAGAYEQYF
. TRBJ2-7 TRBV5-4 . TGTGCCAGCAGCTTGGGCTTAGGGATCGGCTCCTACGAGCAGTACTTC CASSLGLGIGSYEQYF
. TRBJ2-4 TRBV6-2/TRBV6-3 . TGTGCCAGCAGTTACTCGTTCGGGGTTGCCAAAAACATTCAGTACTTC CASSYSFGVAKNIQYF
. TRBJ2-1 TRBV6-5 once TGTGCCAGCAGTTACAGGGTCGCACCACCGTACAATGAGCAGTTCTTC CASSYRVAPPYNEQFF
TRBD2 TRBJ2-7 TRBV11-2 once TGTGCCAGCAGCTTCTCATCCGGGACTAGCGGGAGTTTTTCCTACGAGCAGTACTTC CASSFSSGTSGSFSYEQYF
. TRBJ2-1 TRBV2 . TGTGCCAGCAATTCGAAGCAGGCCAGCTCCTACAATGAGCAGTTCTTC CASNSKQASSYNEQFF
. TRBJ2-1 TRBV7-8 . TGTGCCAGCAGCTCCTGGCCTAGCGCCAATGAGCAGTTCTTC CASSSWPSANEQFF
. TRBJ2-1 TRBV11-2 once TGTGCCAGCAGCCACGCGGAGGTTTTCAATGAGCAGTTCTTC CASSHAEVFNEQFF
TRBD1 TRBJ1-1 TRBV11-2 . TGTGCCAGCAGCAAAAGGACAGGGAGAATGAACACTGAAGCTTTCTTT CASSKRTGRMNTEAFF
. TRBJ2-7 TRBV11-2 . TGTGCCAGCAGCTTAGTTAAGGGTTCCTACGAGCAGTACTTC CASSLVKGSYEQYF